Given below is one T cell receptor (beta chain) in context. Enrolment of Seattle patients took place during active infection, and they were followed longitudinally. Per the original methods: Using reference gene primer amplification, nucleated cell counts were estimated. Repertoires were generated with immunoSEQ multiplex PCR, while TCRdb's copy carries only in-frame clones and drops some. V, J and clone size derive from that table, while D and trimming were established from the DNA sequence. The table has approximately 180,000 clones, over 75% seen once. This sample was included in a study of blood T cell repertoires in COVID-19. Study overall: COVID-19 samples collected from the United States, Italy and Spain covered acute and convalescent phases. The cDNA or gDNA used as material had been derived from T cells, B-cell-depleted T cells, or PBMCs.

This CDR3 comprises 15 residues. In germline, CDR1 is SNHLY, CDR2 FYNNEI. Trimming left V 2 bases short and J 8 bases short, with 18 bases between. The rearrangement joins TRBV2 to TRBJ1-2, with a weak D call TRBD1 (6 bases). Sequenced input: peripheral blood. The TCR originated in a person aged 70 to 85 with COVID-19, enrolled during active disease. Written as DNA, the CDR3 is TGTGCCAGCAGTGAAACCACAGGGACCAACGGGGGCTACACCTTC. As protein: CASSETTGTNGGYTF.